What follows describes a single T cell receptor (beta chain). Its binding antigen is unknown. The sample holds no much larger clone one base away, and base qualities are not on file. This specimen belongs to a study of cytomegalovirus exposure and HLA in healthy donors (dated by TCRdb to about 2017). For the wider study: According to an earlier analysis of a few hundred of the donors, 150 million to 200 million T cells yielded 117 million unique TCR beta sequences and around 280 Gb of sequence data. All discovery cohort repertoires had been generated using a single sequencing platform. The study was designed to test whether signatures of past pathogen exposure could be identified by cataloging public T cell receptors. Among roughly 400 genotyped donors of the cohort, an average of around 240,000 unique TCR beta nucleotide sequences were sequenced per donor, roughly 20% of them non-productive. Four or five DR-DQ haplotypes were treated as single units for association and clustering because of strong linkage in the cohort. Class I and class II HLA loci were covered by the typing at four-digit resolution. High-throughput TCR immunosequencing, statistical association of individual TCRs with disease status, and machine learning were combined to predict cytomegalovirus infection status. Along with the approximately 650-subject first cohort, a separate validation cohort of more than 90 different subjects was used. Rather than using new phenotypic data, the later analysis identified candidate immune exposures from TCR beta sequences and from how often those sequences occurred across donors. The genetic ancestry cluster associated with self-reported Caucasian donors included around 76% of the roughly 400 genotyped donors. Using immunosequencing, the study profiled T cell repertoires from some 670 subjects and related those repertoires to cytomegalovirus serostatus. Typing coverage differed by locus: A, B, C, DRB1 and DQB1 were typed in about 620-630 donors, DQA1 in approximately 520, DPA1 in over 600, and DPB1 in just under 480. Donor age, sex, ethnicity and CMV serostatus were collected together with the repertoire data. An earlier analysis of roughly 600 of the donors used high-throughput TCR beta sequencing to judge whether each TCR beta V gene segment behaved as functional or pseudogenic. A later genetic analysis took genome-wide SNP genotypes for about three fifths of the roughly 670 donors and used that subset as a discovery cohort. A later analysis re-examined previously published TCR beta repertoires from about 670 donors and added high-resolution HLA genotyping to investigate patterns of TCR occurrence. About 280 gigabases of sequencing data and approximately 85 million unique TCR sequences were included in an early release covering about 600 HLA-typed donors.

The investigation overall reported the following: While some public TCRs were present in many individuals, most TCR sequences turned up only very rarely across donors. A further reported finding was that TCR beta sequences accurately predicted the HLA-A and HLA-B alleles for most subjects in the first cohort. Because HLA typing was unavailable for some donors at each locus, only the typed subset was used in association tests. Because counts were too low, more than 15 rarely observed V segments, including chromosome 9 orphons, were excluded from the earlier analysis of about 500 of the donors. The authors suggested that the approach could potentially be generalized to other disease states and immunological phenotypes. The study listed approximately 150 TCR beta chains as associated with cytomegalovirus. The cohort was sequenced for TCR beta chains only, and without alpha or paired-chain data the features that could be detected were limited. Specific HLA alleles were associated with 16,951 TCR beta sequences at a false discovery rate of 0.05 in a later analysis. Some IMGT-functional V segments, including TRBV6-2 and TRBV6-3, could not be distinguished by the 87-base-pair reads and were therefore excluded. In a later analysis, HLA-associated TCR beta chains showed more clonal expansion and lower generation probabilities than non-associated chains that were equally common. V-gene and J-gene trimming of TCR beta chains was associated with a missense DCLRE1C variant in a later genetic analysis, and the association was replicated in an independent cohort. In a later analysis, several top co-occurrence clusters were reported to appear linked to parvovirus B19, influenza, CMV and Epstein-Barr virus. A cluster of highly shared sequence variants was judged likely to be a technical artifact of the sequencing pipeline. When HLA alleles, especially DR and DQ, strongly co-occurred, attributing TCR associations to individual alleles was difficult. Linkage disequilibrium might explain the correlated functional status among segregating V segments, but an unknown experimental factor could not be ruled out. The classifier was reported to diagnose cytomegalovirus status with high specificity and sensitivity in both the original and validation cohorts. For the cohort, immune exposure information was limited to CMV serostatus. According to a later analysis, TCR association rates differed among HLA loci, with DRB1 alleles showing the most associated TCRs and HLA-C alleles showing the fewest. In a later analysis, most CMV-associated TCR beta chains were found to appear HLA-restricted, with HLA associations seemingly driven largely by CMV exposure. A later genetic analysis reported fewer N-insertions in productive TCRs among donors in an Asian-associated ancestry cluster than the roughly 670-donor mean. In vitro tests confirmed that a few of the cytomegalovirus-associated TCR beta chains recognize cytomegalovirus antigens. Roughly uniform sequencing depth across donors was assumed in presence/absence analyses, although this assumption may not hold. Broadly in line with IMGT annotations, most TCR beta V segments showed up in productive rearrangements about 90% or about 30% of the time in an earlier analysis of around 600 of the donors.

In total, approximately 610 healthy bone marrow donors made up the cohort. At the time of sampling, all cohort members were nominally healthy, though unrecorded immune exposures were likely present. The donor was CMV seronegative and was included in the group of around 320 seronegative cohort members. Every donor gave a peripheral blood sample, and the peripheral blood mononuclear cells from that sample were used for TCR beta sequencing. The Qiagen DNeasy Blood Extraction Kit was used to extract genomic DNA from the blood cell samples. The protocol used for the library was the immunoSEQ multiplex PCR assay. The multiplex PCR relied on a mix of 60 forward primers for TCR Vbeta segments and 13 reverse primers for TCR Jbeta segments. Amplification of the CDR3 region of rearranged TCR beta genes was performed with a multiplex PCR assay on genomic DNA. On the Illumina HiSeq System, the amplified TCR beta libraries were sequenced as 87-base-pair reads. From the authors' description of their analysis: A later analysis tallied roughly 78 million unique TCR beta chains across the 610 or so repertoires, and around 12 million of those chains were shared by two or more donors. Raw reads were error-corrected and collapsed into unique sequences by a nearest-neighbor algorithm in which closely related sequences were merged to remove PCR and sequencing errors. V, D and J gene segments were assigned by aligning CDR3 sequences to IMGT reference sequences. Each retained sequence needed at least a six-nucleotide match to both a V gene segment and a J gene segment. A rearrangement was called productive if the CDR3 had no stop codons and remained in frame with V and J, and every other rearrangement was called non-productive. Following IMGT convention, CDR3 was defined as the stretch from the second conserved V-encoded cysteine to the conserved J-encoded phenylalanine. The earlier analysis of about 590 of the donors excluded sequences that lacked an unambiguous match to a single V gene segment. In an earlier analysis of approximately 590 of the donors, a V segment was called functional when productive rearrangements were above 56.7%, and segregating when the standard deviation between donors exceeded 5%. A statistical classification framework was developed to diagnose cytomegalovirus status using the catalog of TCR beta chain sequences. A later analysis assigned V and J genes by comparing TCR nucleotide sequences with IMGT/GENE-DB human TR gene sequences. The TCRdist pipeline was used in a later analysis to assign CDR3 sequences and most-parsimonious VDJ recombination scenarios. In a later analysis, each TCR beta chain was defined by its CDR3 amino acid sequence together with its V-gene family, and reads without a unique V-gene family were excluded. As a way to deal with suspected cross-contamination and a sequencing artifact, a later analysis dropped 450 to 600 nucleotide sequences that were highly shared and had low generation probability. In a later analysis, a clonal expansion index for each public chain was calculated from normalized within-repertoire ranks of inferred template counts. In a later analysis, generation probabilities were computed with a VDJ recombination model fitted to out-of-frame rearrangements, and the resulting probabilities were checked against IGoR. A later analysis scored TCR-TCR, TCR-HLA and TCR-CMV co-occurrence with hypergeometric tests, applying a repertoire-size bias correction to TCR pairs. To estimate false discovery rates, a later analysis permuted the HLA or CMV assignments 20 times. A later analysis grouped co-occurring TCRs with DBSCAN, adding TCRdist sequence similarity when clustering within HLA-allele-positive subsets. For co-occurrence clustering, repertoires with fewer than 30,000 or more than 120,000 public chains were excluded, along with roughly five repertoires with anomalous nucleotide sharing. TCRdb took this table from immuneACCESS and kept in-frame rearrangements with V and J called. Such tables lack part of the clones; where checked against another copy, unresolved V genes explain under half of the gap, and the rest is unexplained. Clone size and V and J calls were adopted from that table, with D and trimming inferred from the DNA. The table for this sample lists about 200,000 clones; approximately 85% of them were counted only once. The ten largest account for about 2.5% of the sample.

Measured from the cysteine to the phenylalanine, the CDR3 is 15 residues long. Only CDR3 DNA remains: 45 bases, in frame from the first base. The V end loses 1 base and the J end loses 0 bases, and a stretch of 9 bases separates them. CDR1 and CDR2, per the germline V gene (reference sequence), are LNHDA and SQIVND. The sample consisted of PBMCs. Recombination linked TRBV19 to TRBJ1-1; the D gene identity is not certain. This TCR derives from a woman in her fifties or sixties in good health and CMV-seronegative. The base sequence is TGTGCCAGTAGTATAGTTGGCGGCCTGAACACTGAAGCTTTCTTT. Translated, it reads CASSIVGGLNTEAFF. Full variable domain (CDR3 extended with the reference TRBV19 and TRBJ1-1 proteins): DGGITQSPKYLFRKEGQNVTLSCEQNLNHDAMYWYRQDPGQGLRLIYYSQIVNDFQKGDIAEGYSVSREKKESFPLTVTSAQKNPTAFYLCASSIVGGLNTEAFFGQGTRLTVV.